This TCR beta chain was sequenced in a study of T cell changes during pregnancy in multiple sclerosis (dated by TCRdb to about 2019). Context from the whole study: In women with multiple sclerosis, the researchers looked at how the T cell repertoire shifted as pregnancy progressed.

Library method: the immunoSEQ multiplex PCR assay. What TCRdb holds here is the immuneACCESS table cut down to in-frame rearrangements. Part of the clones is not present; checked against another copy, under half of the missing clones reflect an unresolved V gene, and the others are unexplained. Across this sample there are 99,000 or so clones, with about 93% seen only once. The leading ten clones occupy 0.99% of the sample. This clone was found a few times. Its antigen is unknown. No per-base quality is available; no much larger clone lies one base away. Including cysteine and phenylalanine, the CDR3 has 15 amino acids. Just CDR3 DNA is preserved here, 45 bases in frame from base 1. The junction shows trimming of 4 bases on V and 2 bases on J, and the gene matches do not reach 7 bases of it. Per the germline V gene (reference sequence), SEHNR is the CDR1 and FQNEAQ is the CDR2.

Material: peripheral blood, obtained after pregnancy. The rearranged chain carries TRBV7-9 and TRBJ1-2, with 7 bases in between that match TRBD1. The receptor's source is a female donor with multiple sclerosis, enrolled in a pregnancy study. The encoded CDR3 is CASSSRDRGNYGYTF. In nucleotides, the sequence is TGTGCCAGCAGCTCTAGGGACAGAGGAAACTATGGCTACACCTTC.